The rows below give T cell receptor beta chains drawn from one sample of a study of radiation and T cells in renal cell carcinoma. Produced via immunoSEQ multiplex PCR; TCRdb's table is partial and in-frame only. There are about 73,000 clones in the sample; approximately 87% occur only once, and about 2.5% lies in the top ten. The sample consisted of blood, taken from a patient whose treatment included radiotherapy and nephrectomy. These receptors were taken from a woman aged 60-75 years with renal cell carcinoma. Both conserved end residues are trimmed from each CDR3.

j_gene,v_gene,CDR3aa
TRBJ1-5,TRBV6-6,ASSDNSNQPQH
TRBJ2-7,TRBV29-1,SVGGGYEQY
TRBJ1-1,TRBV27,ASSELGSSTEAF
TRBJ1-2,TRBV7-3,ASSPGQSVDYGYT
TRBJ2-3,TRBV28,ASSLSLNTQY
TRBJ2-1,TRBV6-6,ASSYLAGTLNEQF
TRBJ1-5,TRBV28,ASTPGPTGKQPQH
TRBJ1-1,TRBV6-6,ASSPTTSAEAF
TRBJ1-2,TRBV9,ASSPMIDSNYGYT
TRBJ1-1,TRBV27,ASRLSERNTEAF
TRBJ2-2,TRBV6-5,ASSYGVNTGELF
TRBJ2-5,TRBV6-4,ASSDSSGKCGILCLETQY
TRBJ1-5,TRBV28,ASSSRDRGNTRQPQH
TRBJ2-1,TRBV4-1,ASSQEISGQSTTREQF
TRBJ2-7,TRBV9,ASSVSYGGSSYEQY
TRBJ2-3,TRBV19,ASSISSETDTQY
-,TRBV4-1,ASSQVVRLADPSEQY
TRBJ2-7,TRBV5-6,ASSFFRGPYEQY
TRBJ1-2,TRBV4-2,ASSQGGTVPYGYT
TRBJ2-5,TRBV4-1,ASSQGGILETQY
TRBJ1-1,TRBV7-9,ASSPMNTEAF
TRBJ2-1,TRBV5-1,ASSLRALQGIQF
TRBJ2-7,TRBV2,ASSEGAGGNYEQY
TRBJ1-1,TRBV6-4,ASRPREGTEAF
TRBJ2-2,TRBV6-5,ASSYGAWTGELF
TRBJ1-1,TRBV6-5,ASIPPSGNTEAF
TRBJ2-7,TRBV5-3,ARSYETGAMAYEQY
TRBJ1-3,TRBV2,ASSEVRQGSFGNTIY
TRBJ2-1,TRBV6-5,ASSGRGQGNEQF